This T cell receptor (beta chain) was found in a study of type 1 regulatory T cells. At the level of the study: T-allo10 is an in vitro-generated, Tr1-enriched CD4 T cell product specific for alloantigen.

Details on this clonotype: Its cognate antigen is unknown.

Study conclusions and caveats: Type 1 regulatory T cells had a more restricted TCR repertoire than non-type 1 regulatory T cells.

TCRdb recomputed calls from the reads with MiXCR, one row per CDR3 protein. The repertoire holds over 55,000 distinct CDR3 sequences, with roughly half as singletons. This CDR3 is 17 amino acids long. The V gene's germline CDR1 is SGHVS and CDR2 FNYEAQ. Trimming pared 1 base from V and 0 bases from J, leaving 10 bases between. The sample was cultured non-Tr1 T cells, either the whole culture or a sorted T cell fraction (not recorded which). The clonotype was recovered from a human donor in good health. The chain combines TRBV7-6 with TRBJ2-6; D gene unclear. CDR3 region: CASSLEVGNSGANVLTF. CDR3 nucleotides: TGTGCCAGCAGCTTAGAGGTTGGGAACTCTGGGGCCAACGTCCTGACTTTC.